One sample yielded the 19 T cell receptor beta chains listed below, sequenced in a study of cytotoxic CD8 clonotypes in ibrutinib-treated CLL. Method: immunoSEQ multiplex PCR; TCRdb's copy keeps in-frame clones and lacks some. Among 45,000 to 70,000 clones listed, 55% to 70% were seen once. The specimen comprised PBMCs, sampled after 24 months of ibrutinib treatment. The receptor source for this set is a human donor with chronic lymphocytic leukemia.

This clone was picked up one time. The CDR3 spells CATGFPGADTQYF. The CDR3, as DNA: TGTGCCACCGGATTTCCGGGTGCAGATACGCAGTATTTT. The chain couples TRBV19 to TRBJ2-3, with D uncertain. CDR1 is LNHDA, CDR2 SQIVND, per germline (reference sequence). The CDR3 consists of 13 residues. V was clipped by 10 bases and J by 4 bases, with 15 bases between them.

This clone was found a few times. The V call is TRBV6-5, the J call TRBJ2-7; D is tentatively TRBD1 or TRBD2 (5 bases each). This CDR3 spans 12 amino acids. The V gene lost 7 bases and the J gene lost 7 bases, with 14 bases spanning the gap. Germline lookup yields CDR1 MNHEY and CDR2 SVGAGI. In DNA form, the CDR3 reads TGTGCCAGCACTGGAGTTTGGGGGGAGCAGTACTTC. The encoded protein is CASTGVWGEQYF.

This chain uses TRBV5-1 with TRBJ1-4; D is ambiguous. The CDR3 loop spans 17 amino acids. Germline assignment: CDR1 SGHRS and CDR2 YFSETQ. Trimming took off 4 bases at V and 7 bases at J, with 23 bases between the two ends. The CDR3 region is CASSEAAGGVLGEKLFF. Here the CDR3 DNA reads TGCGCCAGCAGCGAAGCGGCGGGAGGCGTCCTAGGTGAAAAACTGTTTTTT.

This clone was picked up a small number of times. V and J are TRBV7-5 and TRBJ2-7. TRBV7-5 is listed as a pseudogene. The CDR3 has 10 residues. The CDR3 spells CVRSFEEQYV. As DNA, the CDR3 is TGTGTCAGAAGCTTTGAAGAGCAGTACGTC.

The J gene is TRBJ1-5, the V gene TRBV5-1; weak D call: TRBD1 (5 bases). The ends were cut back, 0 bases at V and 7 bases at J, with 17 bases in the middle. The germline V gene has CDR1 SGHRS and CDR2 YFSETQ. This CDR3 spans 16 amino acids. In DNA form, the CDR3 reads TGCGCCAGCAGCTTGGCTGGTCAGGGTCTGGGACAGCCCCAGCATTTT. It specifies CASSLAGQGLGQPQHF.

This clone has at least ten counts. The CDR3 DNA reads as TGTGCCAGCAGACGCTCAAGTTATCACTACGAGCAGTACGTC. Its protein product is CASRRSSYHYEQYV. The chain uses TRBV28 and TRBJ2-7, with no clear D. Germline loops: CDR1 MDHEN, CDR2 SYDVKM. The CDR3 has 14 amino acids. V was clipped by 6 bases and J by 3 bases, with 15 bases between them.

The rearrangement joins TRBV27 to TRBJ2-2; 9 nucleotides match TRBD1. Germline assignment: CDR1 MNHEY and CDR2 SMNVEV (reference sequence). The CDR3 covers 15 residues. V lost 7 bases and J lost 3; bases outside the gene matches: 6. For the CDR3, the DNA is TGTGCCAGCAACCACGACAGGGGGTACACCGGGGAGCTGTTTTTT. This encodes CASNHDRGYTGELFF.

This clone was seen a few times. This rearrangement joins TRBV18 to TRBJ2-7, with D possibly matching TRBD2 (5 bases). Trimming shortened V by 5 bases and J by 4 bases, and 9 bases separated the two germline ends. This CDR3 spans 12 amino acids. Germline V gene sequence: CDR1 KGHSH, CDR2 LQKENI. CDR3 loop: CASSYPGYEQYF. Written as DNA, the CDR3 is TGTGCCAGCTCATATCCGGGGTACGAGCAGTACTTC.

V and J are TRBV10-3 and TRBJ2-3, with TRBD2 matching over 11 bases. Per the germline V gene, CDR1 is ENHRY and CDR2 is SYGVKD. J lost 1 base, V lost 10 bases, and 7 bases had no gene match. The CDR3 length is 15 residues. Here the CDR3 reads CATEGTSGGTDTQYF. The CDR3 DNA follows: TGTGCCACCGAGGGGACTAGCGGAGGCACAGATACGCAGTATTTT.

V and J are TRBV10-3 and TRBJ1-5; no definite D call. The length of the CDR3 is 14 residues. The germline V gene encodes CDR1 ENHRY and CDR2 SYGVKD. V was clipped by 7 bases and J by 0 bases, with 10 bases between them. The CDR3 coding sequence is TGTGCCATCAAAGACACCTATAGCAATCAGCCCCAGCATTTT. Translating it yields CAIKDTYSNQPQHF.

The rearrangement uses TRBV19 and TRBJ2-2; D could derive from TRBD1 or TRBD2 (5 bases each). Germline V lookup: CDR1 LNHDA, CDR2 SQIVND (reference sequence). This CDR3 is built from 11 residues. Trimming left V 3 bases short and J 11 bases short, with 7 bases between. The DNA for the CDR3 is TGTGCCAGTAGTATGGGGGTCGAGCTGTTTTTT. As protein: CASSMGVELFF.

Within the sample, this clone is medium-sized (0.01 to 0.1%). The chain uses TRBV19 and TRBJ1-6; 7 bases are shared with TRBD1. V shed 9 bases and J 5 bases; nucleotides not matched to a gene: 16. CDR3 size: 17 residues. Germline loops: CDR1 LNHDA, CDR2 SQIVND (reference sequence). CDR3 region: CASAQSDRAGNNSPLHF. CDR3 nucleotides: TGTGCCAGCGCACAAAGTGACAGGGCGGGGAATAATTCACCCCTCCACTTT.

The rearrangement links TRBV27 to TRBJ1-4, with a possible D match to TRBD1 (5 bases). The CDR3 is 14 residues long. Germline-derived CDR1 and CDR2 are MNHEY and SMNVEV (reference sequence). V was cut by 2 bases and J by 8 bases, with 12 bases left in between. This chain's CDR3 is CASSLRQGWEKLFF. The DNA of the CDR3 is TGTGCCAGCAGTTTACGGCAGGGATGGGAAAAACTGTTTTTT.

This clone was seen only a few times. This chain joins TRBV5-1 and TRBJ1-1; 9 bases line up with TRBD1. Germline CDR1 and CDR2: SGHRS and YFSETQ. Trimming took 7 bases from V and 4 from J; bases not matched to a gene: 14. The CDR3 spans 16 residues. The CDR3, as DNA: TGCGCCAGCGGGAGATTCCGGACAGGGGACTCCACTGAAGCTTTCTTT. It codes for CASGRFRTGDSTEAFF.

The V gene is TRBV29-1, the J gene TRBJ2-3; 9 nucleotides line up with TRBD1. The CDR3 sequence is 17 residues long. J was trimmed by 5 bases and V by 4 bases; bases with no gene match: 16. Germline V gene sequence: CDR1 SQVTM, CDR2 ANQGSEA. The DNA of the CDR3 is TGCAGCGTTGGAGGGGACAGGGTATCTTTTAGTGTAGATACGCAGTATTTT. This gives the protein CSVGGDRVSFSVDTQYF.

This chain links TRBV6-1 with TRBJ2-7; D might be TRBD1 or TRBD2, each matching 5 bases. The germline V and J ends were trimmed by 4 bases and 2 bases, with 21 bases remaining between them. The germline V gene encodes CDR1 MNHNS and CDR2 SASEGT. The CDR3 contains 17 residues. The CDR3 nucleotides read TGTGCCAGCAGTGGTTTAGGCGGACGACGAGGGGCCTACGAGCAGTACTTC. This translates into CASSGLGGRRGAYEQYF.

This clone was detected many times. The CDR3 spells CASSQAGQGANYGYTF. CDR3 DNA: TGCGCCAGCAGCCAAGCGGGACAGGGGGCTAACTATGGCTACACCTTC. The gene calls are TRBV4-1 and TRBJ1-2, with 11 bases fitting TRBD1. Trimming took 1 base from V and 0 from J; bases not matched to a gene: 1. The CDR3 totals 16 residues. Germline V lookup: CDR1 MGHRA, CDR2 YSYEKL.

This clone was seen more than once but under ten times. The chain couples TRBV5-1 to TRBJ2-3; 9 nucleotides line up with TRBD1. Trimming removed 4 bases from V and 3 bases from J; junction bases left unmatched: 6. CDR3 size: 15 residues. Germline V gene lookup returns CDR1 SGHRS and CDR2 YFSETQ. Here the CDR3 DNA reads TGCGCCAGCAGCCCCGGACAGGGGTGGACAGATACGCAGTATTTT. Amino acid sequence: CASSPGQGWTDTQYF.

This clone came up a few times. The V call is TRBV19, the J call TRBJ1-5, with 11 bases lining up with TRBD1. This CDR3 spans 13 amino acids. V dropped 8 bases and J dropped 6; count of bases not matched to a gene: 3. From germline, CDR1 is LNHDA and CDR2 SQIVND (reference sequence). This CDR3 is CASGDRGGQPQHF. The DNA for the CDR3 is TGTGCCAGTGGGGACAGGGGGGGTCAGCCCCAGCATTTT. The whole variable domain, filled in from reference TRBV19 and TRBJ1-5, reads DGGITQSPKYLFRKEGQNVTLSCEQNLNHDAMYWYRQDPGQGLRLIYYSQIVNDFQKGDIAEGYSVSREKKESFPLTVTSAQKNPTAFYLCASGDRGGQPQHFGDGTRLSIL.